This T cell receptor (beta chain) was observed in a study of blood T cells in healthy people across ages. Study-wide results and caveats: Unsorted PBMCs prevented conclusive naive versus antigen-experienced comparison.

Sample-barcoded 5' priming and a J-beta primer mix drove a second PCR of roughly 7 to 11 cycles. TCRdb passed the 5' RACE reads through MiXCR, listing each CDR3 protein once. Of 1.5 million to 2 million distinct CDR3 sequences in the sample, roughly 32% were seen once. This clonotype was counted only a few times. Its antigen is still unknown. CDR1 is SGHRS and CDR2 is YFSETQ in the germline V gene. Trimming removed 4 bases from V and 3 bases from J; junction bases left unmatched: 13. The CDR3 loop spans 17 amino acids. The material sequenced was blood. This TCR was recovered from a woman aged 30 to 39 in good health. The chain employs TRBV5-1 and TRBJ2-1, with 7 bases that match TRBD1. The CDR3 DNA follows: TGCGCCAGCAGCCAAAAAATTCGGGACAGCCACTACAATGAGCAGTTCTTC. As protein: CASSQKIRDSHYNEQFF.